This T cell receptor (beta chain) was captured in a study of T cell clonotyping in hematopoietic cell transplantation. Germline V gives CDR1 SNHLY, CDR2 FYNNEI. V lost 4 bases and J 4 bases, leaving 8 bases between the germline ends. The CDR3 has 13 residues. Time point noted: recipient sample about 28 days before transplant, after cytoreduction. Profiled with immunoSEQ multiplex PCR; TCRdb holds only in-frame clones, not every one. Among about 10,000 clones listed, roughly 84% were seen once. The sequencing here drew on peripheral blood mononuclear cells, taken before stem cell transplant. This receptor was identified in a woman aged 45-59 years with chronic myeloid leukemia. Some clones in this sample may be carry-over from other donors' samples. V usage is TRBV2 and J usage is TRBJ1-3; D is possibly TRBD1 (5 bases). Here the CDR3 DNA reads TGTGCCAGCAGTGCAGGGTACGGAAACACCATATATTTT. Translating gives CASSAGYGNTIYF.